This TCR beta chain stems from a study of identical twins. Overall study results and limits: Cord blood beta clonotypes present at high abundance carried fewer insertions; no such pattern appeared in memory repertoires.

As concerns this clonotype: As yet, its antigen is unknown.

A universal primer site came from template switching; cDNA carried unique molecular identifiers. A single record per CDR3 protein comes from TCRdb applying MiXCR to the 5' RACE reads. The table shows 640,000 or so distinct CDR3 sequences, with around 6.1% occurring only once. Sequences were obtained from naive T cells sorted from blood. This TCR derives from a young man in good health.

In DNA form, the CDR3 reads TGTGCCAGCAGCCAAGTTCAGGGGGTGGGCACTGAAGCTTTCTTT. Residues: CASSQVQGVGTEAFF. This chain connects TRBV3-1 to TRBJ1-1; 7 bases match TRBD1. With V trimmed by 1 base and J by 4 bases, 6 bases remained unmatched. The germline V gene has CDR1 LGHDT and CDR2 YNNKEL (reference sequence). This CDR3 has 15 amino acids.